Each of the 13 T cell receptor beta chains below was sequenced from the same sample in a study of T cell responses to AZD1222 COVID-19 vaccine. Only in-frame clones appear in the TCRdb table, and some are missing; sequencing was by immunoSEQ multiplex PCR. The sample consists of some 100,000 clones, more than 70% of them appearing once. The sample here was peripheral blood, taken on day 0 of AZD1222 vaccination. The receptors come from an adult in good health.

V and J are TRBV5-1 and TRBJ1-1; unclear D gene. CDR3 length: 14 residues. V was cut by 0 bases and J by 3 bases, with 9 bases left in between. Germline V gene sequence: CDR1 SGHRS, CDR2 YFSETQ. CDR3 amino acids: CASSLAGVDTEAFF. CDR3 nucleotides: TGCGCCAGCAGCTTGGCCGGAGTTGACACTGAAGCTTTCTTT.

The chain links TRBV5-1 to TRBJ1-1; D not resolved. Germline values: CDR1 SGHRS, CDR2 YFSETQ. This CDR3 comprises 13 residues. V lost 0 bases and J 0 bases, leaving 3 bases between the germline ends. The CDR3 sequence is CASSLVLNTEAFF. Written as DNA, the CDR3 is TGCGCCAGCAGCTTGGTCCTGAACACTGAAGCTTTCTTT.

V is TRBV27 and J is TRBJ2-1; TRBD2 aligns across 12 bases. The trim removed 1 base at V and 4 bases at J, leaving 8 bases unmatched. Looked up from germline, CDR1 is MNHEY and CDR2 is SMNVEV (reference sequence). CDR3 length: 18 residues. CDR3 sequence reads: CASSLFSSGRALYNEQFF. CDR3 bases: TGTGCCAGCAGTTTATTCTCTAGCGGGAGGGCCTTGTACAATGAGCAGTTCTTC.

This sequence joins TRBV9 and TRBJ1-3; D unclear. The CDR3 length is 14 residues. Germline-derived CDR1 and CDR2 are SGDLS and YYNGEE. V lost 3 bases and J lost 8, with 15 bases in between. CDR3 nucleotide sequence: TGTGCCAGCAGCGGGGTTCCAAAGGAGTACACCATATATTTT. Translation gives CASSGVPKEYTIYF.

The chain employs TRBV7-2 and TRBJ2-2; D not resolved. The CDR3 covers 16 residues. Germline CDR1 reads SGHTA; CDR2 reads FQGNSA. V shed 1 base and J shed 5 bases, with 14 bases lying between them. The CDR3 DNA sequence: TGTGCCAGCAGCTTAGGTGTAGGTGATTCGACCGGGGAGCTGTTTTTT. Protein product: CASSLGVGDSTGELFF.

The J gene is TRBJ2-3, the V gene TRBV7-2; the match to TRBD2 covers 10 bases. CDR3 length equals 15 residues. CDR1 and CDR2 (germline): SGHTA, FQGNSA. The ends lost 2 bases at V and 6 bases at J; junction bases unmatched: 5. CDR3 nucleotide sequence: TGTGCCAGCAGCTTACTAGCGGGAGTCTGGGATACGCAGTATTTT. It translates to CASSLLAGVWDTQYF.

This chain uses TRBV30 with TRBJ2-3, with TRBD2 as a possible D gene (6 bases). CDR3 size: 15 residues. V shed 4 bases and J shed 1 base, with 15 bases lying between them. The germline V gene encodes CDR1 GTSNPN and CDR2 SVGIG (reference sequence). For the CDR3, the DNA is TGTGCCTGGATGTCACCAGCGGGTCGCACAGATACGCAGTATTTT. Amino acid sequence: CAWMSPAGRTDTQYF.

The V and J genes are TRBV6-4 and TRBJ2-3; D may be TRBD2 (5 bases). Deletions cut 2 bases from V and 5 bases from J, with 5 bases between. The CDR3 totals 12 residues. Germline CDR1 MRHNA, CDR2 SNTAGT. The CDR3 region is CASSDGGDTQYF. The CDR3 coding sequence is TGTGCCAGCAGTGACGGAGGAGATACGCAGTATTTT.

The table lists this clone with a few counts. The chain couples TRBV2 to TRBJ2-7, with 9 bases lining up with TRBD1. The CDR3 has 13 amino acids. J was trimmed by 0 bases and V by 9 bases; bases with no gene match: 3. Germline CDR1 reads SNHLY; CDR2 reads FYNNEI. The CDR3 region has the DNA TGTGCCAGGGGACAGGGCCTCTCCTACGAGCAGTACTTC. Protein product: CARGQGLSYEQYF.

The chain combines TRBV7-3 with TRBJ1-2, with D perhaps matching TRBD1 (6 bases). CDR1 is SGHTA and CDR2 is FQGTGA in the germline V gene. CDR3 length: 14 residues. The ends were cut back, 5 bases at V and 8 bases at J, with 18 bases in the middle. In DNA, the CDR3 is TGTGCCAGCAGCCCAGGCACAGGGTTACGGGGCTACACCTTC. Encoded protein: CASSPGTGLRGYTF.

As DNA, the CDR3 is TGTGCCAGCAGCCCCCGACAGGGTCGGACCGGGGAGCTGTTTTTT. This codes for CASSPRQGRTGELFF. The chain employs TRBV11-3 and TRBJ2-2; 7 nucleotides line up with TRBD1. The V segment lost 5 bases and the J segment 5 bases; nucleotides outside the gene matches: 8. CDR3 size: 15 residues. Germline CDR1 and CDR2: SGHNT and YENEEA.

The CDR3 spells CASSQDGRILPSTDTQYF. CDR3 in DNA: TGTGCCAGCAGCCAAGATGGGAGGATCCTTCCGAGCACAGATACGCAGTATTTT. The genes are TRBV3-1 (or the pseudogene TRBV3-2) and TRBJ2-3, with TRBD2 as a possible D gene (6 bases). V lost 0 bases and J lost 0, with 16 bases in between. This CDR3 spans 18 amino acids. Germline V gene data show CDR1 as LGHDT and CDR2 as YNNKEL (reference sequence).

The chain is built from TRBV19 and TRBJ2-1, with D possibly TRBD2 on 5 matching bases. Germline V gives CDR1 LNHDA, CDR2 SQIVND (reference sequence). There are 14 residues in the CDR3. The V and J ends lost 5 bases and 4 bases respectively, with 12 bases between them. DNA for the CDR3: TGTGCCAGTAGTTTCCATAGCGATTACAATGAGCAGTTCTTC. Translation: CASSFHSDYNEQFF. Full variable domain (rest looked up from reference TRBV19 and TRBJ2-1): DGGITQSPKYLFRKEGQNVTLSCEQNLNHDAMYWYRQDPGQGLRLIYYSQIVNDFQKGDIAEGYSVSREKKESFPLTVTSAQKNPTAFYLCASSFHSDYNEQFFGPGTRLTVL.